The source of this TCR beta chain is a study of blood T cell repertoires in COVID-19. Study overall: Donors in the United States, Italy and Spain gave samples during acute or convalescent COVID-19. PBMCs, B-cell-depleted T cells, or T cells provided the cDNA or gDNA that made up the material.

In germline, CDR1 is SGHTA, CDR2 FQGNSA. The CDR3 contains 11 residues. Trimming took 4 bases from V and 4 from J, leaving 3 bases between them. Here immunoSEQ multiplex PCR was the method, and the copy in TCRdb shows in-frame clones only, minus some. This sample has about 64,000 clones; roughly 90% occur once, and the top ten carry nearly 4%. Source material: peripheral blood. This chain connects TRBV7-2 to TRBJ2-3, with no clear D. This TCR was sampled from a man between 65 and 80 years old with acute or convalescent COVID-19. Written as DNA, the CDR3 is TGTGCCAGCAGCTCGTCAGATACGCAGTATTTT. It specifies CASSSSDTQYF.